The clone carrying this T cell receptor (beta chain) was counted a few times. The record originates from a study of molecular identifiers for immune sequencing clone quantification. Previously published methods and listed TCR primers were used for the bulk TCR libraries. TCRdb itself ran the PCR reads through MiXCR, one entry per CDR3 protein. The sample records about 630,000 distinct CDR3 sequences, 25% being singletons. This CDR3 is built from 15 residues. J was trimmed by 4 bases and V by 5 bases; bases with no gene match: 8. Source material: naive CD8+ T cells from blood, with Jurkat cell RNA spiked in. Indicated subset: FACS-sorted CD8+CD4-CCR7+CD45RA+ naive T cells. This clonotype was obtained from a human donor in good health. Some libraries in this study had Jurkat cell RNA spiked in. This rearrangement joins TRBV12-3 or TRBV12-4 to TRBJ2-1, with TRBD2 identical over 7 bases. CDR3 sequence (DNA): TGTGCCAGCAGTCTCCCGGCGGGGGTATACAATGAGCAGTTCTTC. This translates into CASSLPAGVYNEQFF.